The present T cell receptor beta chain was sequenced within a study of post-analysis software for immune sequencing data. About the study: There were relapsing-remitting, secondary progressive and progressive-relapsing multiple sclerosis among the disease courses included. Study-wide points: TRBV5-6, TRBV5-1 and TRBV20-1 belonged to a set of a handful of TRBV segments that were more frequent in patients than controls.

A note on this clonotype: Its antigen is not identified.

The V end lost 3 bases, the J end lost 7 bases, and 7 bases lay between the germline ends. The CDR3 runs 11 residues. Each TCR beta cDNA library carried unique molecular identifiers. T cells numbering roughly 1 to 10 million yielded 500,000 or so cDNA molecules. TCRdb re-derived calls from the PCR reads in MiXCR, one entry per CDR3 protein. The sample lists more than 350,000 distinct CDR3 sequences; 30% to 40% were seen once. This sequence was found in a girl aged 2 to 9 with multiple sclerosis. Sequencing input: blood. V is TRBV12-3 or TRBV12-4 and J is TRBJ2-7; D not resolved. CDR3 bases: TGTGCCAGCAGTTTCGTGACTGAGCAGTACTTC. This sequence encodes CASSFVTEQYF.